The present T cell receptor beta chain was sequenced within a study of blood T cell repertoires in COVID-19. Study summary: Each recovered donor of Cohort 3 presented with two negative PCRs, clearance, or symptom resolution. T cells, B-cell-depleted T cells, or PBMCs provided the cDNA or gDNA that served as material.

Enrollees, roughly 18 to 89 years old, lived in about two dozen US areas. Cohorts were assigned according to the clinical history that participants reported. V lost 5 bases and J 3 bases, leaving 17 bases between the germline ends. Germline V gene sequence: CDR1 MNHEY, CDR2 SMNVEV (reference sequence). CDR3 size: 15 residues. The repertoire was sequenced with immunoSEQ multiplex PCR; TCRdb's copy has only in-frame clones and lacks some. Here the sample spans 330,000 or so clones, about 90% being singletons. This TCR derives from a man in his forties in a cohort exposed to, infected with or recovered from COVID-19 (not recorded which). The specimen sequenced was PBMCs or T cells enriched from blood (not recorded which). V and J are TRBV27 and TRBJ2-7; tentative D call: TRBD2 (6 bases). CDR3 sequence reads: CASSTVGGSFYEQYF. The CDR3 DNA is TGTGCCAGCAGTACGGTCGGGGGTTCCTTCTACGAGCAGTACTTC.